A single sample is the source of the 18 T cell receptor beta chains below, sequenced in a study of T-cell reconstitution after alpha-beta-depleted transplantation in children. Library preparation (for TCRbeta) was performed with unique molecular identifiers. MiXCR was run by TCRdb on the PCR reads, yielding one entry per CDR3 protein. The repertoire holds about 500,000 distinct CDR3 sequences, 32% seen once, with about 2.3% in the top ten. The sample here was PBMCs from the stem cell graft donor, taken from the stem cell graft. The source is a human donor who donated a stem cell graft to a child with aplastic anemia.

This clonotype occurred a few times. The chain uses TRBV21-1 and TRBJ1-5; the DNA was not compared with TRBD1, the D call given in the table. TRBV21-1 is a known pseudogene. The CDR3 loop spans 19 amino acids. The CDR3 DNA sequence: TGTGCCAGCAGCAAAAGGTTTCTCACAGGTTTATATAGCAATCAGCCCCAGCATTTT. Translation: CASSKRFLTGLYSNQPQHF.

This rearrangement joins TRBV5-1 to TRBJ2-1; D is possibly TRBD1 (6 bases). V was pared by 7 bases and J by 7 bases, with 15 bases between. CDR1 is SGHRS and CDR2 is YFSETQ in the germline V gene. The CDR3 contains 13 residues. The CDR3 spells CASWTGTKNEQFF. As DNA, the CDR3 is TGCGCCAGCTGGACCGGGACAAAGAATGAGCAGTTCTTC.

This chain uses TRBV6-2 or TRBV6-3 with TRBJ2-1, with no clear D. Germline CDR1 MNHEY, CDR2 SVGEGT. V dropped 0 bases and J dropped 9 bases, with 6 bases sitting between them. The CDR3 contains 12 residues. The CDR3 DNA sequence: TGTGCCAGCAGTTACTCGCTGGGTGAGCAGTTCTTC. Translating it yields CASSYSLGEQFF.

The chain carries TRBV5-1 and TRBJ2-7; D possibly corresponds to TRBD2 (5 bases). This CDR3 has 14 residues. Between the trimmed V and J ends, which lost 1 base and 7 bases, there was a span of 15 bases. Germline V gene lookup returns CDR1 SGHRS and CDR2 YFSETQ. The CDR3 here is CASSLPSSLGEQYF. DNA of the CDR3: TGCGCCAGCAGCTTGCCTAGCTCTTTGGGTGAGCAGTACTTC. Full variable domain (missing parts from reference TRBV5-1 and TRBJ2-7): KAGVTQTPRYLIKTRGQQVTLSCSPISGHRSVSWYQQTPGQGLQFLFEYFSETQRNKGNFPGRFSGRQFSNSRSEMNVSTLELGDSALYLCASSLPSSLGEQYFGPGTRLTVT.

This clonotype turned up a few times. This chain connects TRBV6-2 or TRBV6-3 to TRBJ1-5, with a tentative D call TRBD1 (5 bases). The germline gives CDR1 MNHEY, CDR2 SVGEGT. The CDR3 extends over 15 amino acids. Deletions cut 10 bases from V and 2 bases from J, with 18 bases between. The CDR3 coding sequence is TGTGCCACCGTAGGGGTTCGGCTCGGCAATCAGCCCCAGCATTTT. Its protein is CATVGVRLGNQPQHF.

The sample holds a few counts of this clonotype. The CDR3, as DNA: TGCGCCAGCAGCTTGAATAGCGCATCCTACGAGCAGTACTTC. Translation: CASSLNSASYEQYF. The genes are TRBV5-1 and TRBJ2-7, with D tentatively TRBD2 (5 bases). The germline V gene encodes CDR1 SGHRS and CDR2 YFSETQ. The germline V and J ends were trimmed by 1 base and 1 base, with 9 bases remaining between them. The CDR3 covers 14 residues.

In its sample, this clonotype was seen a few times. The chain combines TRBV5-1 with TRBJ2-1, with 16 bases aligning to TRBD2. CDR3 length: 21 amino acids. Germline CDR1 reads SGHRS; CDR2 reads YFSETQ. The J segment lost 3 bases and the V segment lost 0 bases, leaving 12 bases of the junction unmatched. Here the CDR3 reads CASSLAGTSGRARTIYNEQFF. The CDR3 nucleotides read TGCGCCAGCAGCTTGGCCGGGACTAGCGGGAGGGCCCGGACGATCTACAATGAGCAGTTCTTC.

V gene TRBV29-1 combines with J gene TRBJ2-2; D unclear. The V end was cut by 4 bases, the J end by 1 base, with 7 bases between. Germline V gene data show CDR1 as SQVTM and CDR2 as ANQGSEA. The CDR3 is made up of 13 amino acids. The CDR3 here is CSVGPQNTGELFF. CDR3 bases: TGCAGCGTTGGCCCACAGAACACCGGGGAGCTGTTTTTT.

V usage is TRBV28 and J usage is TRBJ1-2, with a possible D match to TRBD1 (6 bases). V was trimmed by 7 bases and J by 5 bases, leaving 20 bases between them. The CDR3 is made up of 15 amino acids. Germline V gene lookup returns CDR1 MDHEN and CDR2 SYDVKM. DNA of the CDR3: TGTGCCAGCACCAATCAACCCGGGACAAAGTATGGCTACACCTTC. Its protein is CASTNQPGTKYGYTF.

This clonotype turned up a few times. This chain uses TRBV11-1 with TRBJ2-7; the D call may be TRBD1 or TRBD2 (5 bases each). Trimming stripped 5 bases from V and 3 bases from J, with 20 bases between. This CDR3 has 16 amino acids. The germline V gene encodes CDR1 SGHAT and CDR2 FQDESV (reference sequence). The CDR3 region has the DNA TGTGCCAGCAGCCCCTTTTCCCGGGACGGTGACTACGAGCAGTACTTC. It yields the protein CASSPFSRDGDYEQYF.

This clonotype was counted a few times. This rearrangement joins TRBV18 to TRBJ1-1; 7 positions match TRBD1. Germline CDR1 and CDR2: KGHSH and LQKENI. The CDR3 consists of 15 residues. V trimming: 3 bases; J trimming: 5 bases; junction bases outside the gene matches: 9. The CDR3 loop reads CASSPRQGWDTEAFF. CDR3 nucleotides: TGTGCCAGCTCACCCCGACAGGGTTGGGATACTGAAGCTTTCTTT.

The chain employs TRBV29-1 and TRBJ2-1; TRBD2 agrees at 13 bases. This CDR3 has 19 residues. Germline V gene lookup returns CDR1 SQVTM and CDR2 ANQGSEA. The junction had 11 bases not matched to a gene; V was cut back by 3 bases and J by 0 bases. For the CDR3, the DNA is TGCAGCGTTGATGGGCCGAGGACTAGCGGGGGAAGCTCCTACAATGAGCAGTTCTTC. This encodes CSVDGPRTSGGSSYNEQFF.

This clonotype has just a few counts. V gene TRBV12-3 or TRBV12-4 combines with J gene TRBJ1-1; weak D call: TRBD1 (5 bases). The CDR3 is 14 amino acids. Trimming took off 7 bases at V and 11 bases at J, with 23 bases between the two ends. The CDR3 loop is CASTSSDSPTEAFF. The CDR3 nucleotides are TGTGCCAGCACTTCATCAGACAGCCCCACGGAGGCTTTCTTT.

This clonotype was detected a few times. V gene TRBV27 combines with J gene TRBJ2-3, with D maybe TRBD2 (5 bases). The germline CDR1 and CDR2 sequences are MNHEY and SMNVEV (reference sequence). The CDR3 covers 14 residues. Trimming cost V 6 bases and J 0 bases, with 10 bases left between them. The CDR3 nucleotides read TGTGCCAGCAGCCAAGCGGCCAGCACAGATACGCAGTATTTT. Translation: CASSQAASTDTQYF.

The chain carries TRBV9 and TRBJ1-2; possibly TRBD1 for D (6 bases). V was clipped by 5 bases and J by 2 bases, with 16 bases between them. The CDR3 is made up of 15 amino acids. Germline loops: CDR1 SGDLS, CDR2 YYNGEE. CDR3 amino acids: CASSPGGQTNYGYTF. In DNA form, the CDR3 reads TGTGCCAGCAGTCCGGGGGGGCAAACCAACTATGGCTACACCTTC.

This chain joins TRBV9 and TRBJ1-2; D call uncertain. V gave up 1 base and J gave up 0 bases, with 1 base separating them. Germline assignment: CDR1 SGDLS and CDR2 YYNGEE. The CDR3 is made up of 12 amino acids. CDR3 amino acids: CASSVPNYGYTF. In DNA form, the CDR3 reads TGTGCCAGCAGCGTACCTAACTATGGCTACACCTTC.

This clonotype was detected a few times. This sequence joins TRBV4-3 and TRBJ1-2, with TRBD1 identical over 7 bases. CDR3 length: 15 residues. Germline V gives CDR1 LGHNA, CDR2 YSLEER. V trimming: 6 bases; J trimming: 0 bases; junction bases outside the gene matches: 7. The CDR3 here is CASRPGQRTNYGYTF. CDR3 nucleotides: TGCGCCAGCAGGCCGGGACAGAGAACTAACTATGGCTACACCTTC.

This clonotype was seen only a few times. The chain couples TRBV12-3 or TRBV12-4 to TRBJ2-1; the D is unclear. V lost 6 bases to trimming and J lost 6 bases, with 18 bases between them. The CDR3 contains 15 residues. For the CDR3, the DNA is TGTGCCAGCAGGGCTAGGCGCGCCGAATTCAATGAGCAGTTCTTC. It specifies CASRARRAEFNEQFF.